Below are 16 T cell receptor beta chains sequenced from a single sample in a study of identical twins. One entry per CDR3 protein, called by TCRdb with MiXCR from the 5' RACE reads. The sample includes 150,000 or so distinct CDR3 sequences, approximately 3.5% of them seen just once. The sample consisted of memory T cells sorted from blood. All receptors come from a man aged 18 to 29 in good health.

This clonotype was recorded at least ten times. This chain links TRBV4-3 with TRBJ2-2; D unclear. V lost 1 base and J 0 bases, leaving 9 bases between the germline ends. Germline CDR1 and CDR2: LGHNA and YSLEER. The CDR3 totals 16 residues. DNA for the CDR3: TGCGCCAGCAGCCAAGGGAGACTTGCGAACACCGGGGAGCTGTTTTTT. It codes for CASSQGRLANTGELFF.

The sample holds many counts of this clonotype. This sequence joins TRBV11-2 and TRBJ2-1; 10 nucleotides match TRBD1. The V and J ends lost 1 base and 7 bases, in that order; junction bases with no gene match: 19. Germline CDR1 SGHAT, CDR2 FQNNGV. The CDR3 is made up of 20 amino acids. CDR3 in amino acids: CASSLGSGQGLRAGANEQFF. CDR3 sequence (DNA): TGTGCCAGCAGCTTAGGATCGGGACAGGGGTTACGAGCGGGAGCGAATGAGCAGTTCTTC.

There are many counts of this clonotype. V is TRBV5-1 and J is TRBJ2-3, with no clear D. Trimming pared 3 bases from V and 6 bases from J, leaving 8 bases between. Looked up from germline, CDR1 is SGHRS and CDR2 is YFSETQ. This CDR3 contains 12 residues. CDR3 amino acids: CASSSNPDTQYF. The DNA of the CDR3 is TGCGCCAGCAGCTCGAACCCGGATACGCAGTATTTT.

This clonotype was seen ten or more times. The rearrangement links TRBV20-1 to TRBJ2-3, with 11 bases identical to TRBD2. J lost 3 bases, V lost 4 bases, and 3 bases had no gene match. Germline V gene sequence: CDR1 DFQATT, CDR2 SNEGSKA (reference sequence). This CDR3 has 14 residues. This chain's CDR3 is CSATPSGRTDTQYF. Written as DNA, the CDR3 is TGCAGTGCTACCCCTAGCGGGAGGACAGATACGCAGTATTTT.

In this sample, this clonotype turned up many times. The rearrangement joins TRBV7-3 to TRBJ2-1; 8 bases are a match to TRBD2. The CDR3 extends over 13 amino acids. Unmatched junction bases numbered 0, after V lost 8 bases and J lost 0 bases. Germline lookup yields CDR1 SGHTA and CDR2 FQGTGA. CDR3 sequence: CASAGGSYNEQFF. CDR3 DNA: TGTGCCAGCGCGGGAGGCTCCTACAATGAGCAGTTCTTC.

This clonotype was detected many times. This rearrangement joins TRBV6-1 to TRBJ1-1; TRBD1 is a possible D gene (6 bases). Germline V gene data show CDR1 as MNHNS and CDR2 as SASEGT. The V end was cut by 5 bases, the J end by 0 bases, with 10 bases between. The CDR3 covers 14 residues. CDR3 amino acids: CASSKDRLNTEAFF. CDR3 nucleotide sequence: TGTGCCAGCAGTAAGGACAGACTGAACACTGAAGCTTTCTTT.

This clonotype was seen many times. The V gene is TRBV7-9, the J gene TRBJ2-1, with 8 bases lining up with TRBD1. CDR1 is SEHNR and CDR2 is FQNEAQ in the germline V gene (reference sequence). The trim removed 8 bases at V and 8 bases at J, leaving 14 bases unmatched. This CDR3 spans 15 amino acids. The CDR3: CASRVTGQGLYEQFF. The CDR3 nucleotides are TGTGCCAGCCGGGTAACCGGACAGGGTCTGTATGAGCAGTTCTTC.

This clonotype was seen repeatedly, ten times or more. The chain carries TRBV7-8 and TRBJ2-5; 7 nucleotides line up with TRBD2. V dropped 1 base and J dropped 1; count of bases not matched to a gene: 6. The CDR3 runs to 16 residues. CDR1 is SGHVS, CDR2 FQNEAQ, per germline. The CDR3 DNA reads TGTGCCAGCAGCTTAGTCAGCGGGATACTCCAAGAGACCCAGTACTTC. Translation: CASSLVSGILQETQYF.

This clonotype was counted many times. The V gene is TRBV5-1, the J gene TRBJ1-6; TRBD1 agrees at 7 bases. CDR3 size: 14 residues. Germline V gene data show CDR1 as SGHRS and CDR2 as YFSETQ. The trim removed 4 bases at V and 10 bases at J, leaving 8 bases unmatched. The CDR3 DNA sequence: TGCGCCAGCAGCCAGGCGACAGGGCGGTCACCCCTCCACTTT. It is translated as CASSQATGRSPLHF.

Ten or more counts support this clonotype. This chain links TRBV6-2 or TRBV6-3 with TRBJ1-5; possibly TRBD1 for D (6 bases). This CDR3 has 15 amino acids. Per germline, CDR1 MNHEY and CDR2 SVGEGT. V dropped 7 bases and J dropped 6 bases, with 19 bases sitting between them. As DNA, the CDR3 is TGTGCCAGCACAACCGGGGGCGTCGGTAGTCAGCCCCAGCATTTT. Translation gives CASTTGGVGSQPQHF.

This clonotype was picked up many times. This chain links TRBV7-2 with TRBJ2-3; D uncertain. CDR1 and CDR2 from the germline V gene are SGHTA and FQGNSA. Trimming left V 5 bases short and J 4 bases short, with 16 bases between. The CDR3 is 15 amino acids. The chain's CDR3 is CASSPDLSMADTQYF. The CDR3 DNA is TGTGCCAGCAGCCCCGACCTCTCCATGGCAGATACGCAGTATTTT.

The sample holds many counts of this clonotype. The rearrangement uses TRBV12-3 or TRBV12-4 and TRBJ2-3; no clear D gene. V was cut by 5 bases and J by 1 base, with 13 bases left in between. There are 15 residues in the CDR3. The CDR3: CASSGQSFGTDTQYF. CDR3 DNA: TGTGCCAGCAGTGGTCAGAGTTTTGGCACAGATACGCAGTATTTT.

This clonotype appeared many times. The rearrangement joins TRBV11-3 to TRBJ2-3, with TRBD2 matching 8 bases. Trimming cost V 2 bases and J 2 bases; bases outside gene matches: 3. This CDR3 contains 15 residues. Germline CDR1 SGHNT, CDR2 YENEEA. The CDR3 loop reads CASSLTGGATDTQYF. Written as DNA, the CDR3 is TGTGCCAGCAGCTTAACCGGGGGGGCCACAGATACGCAGTATTTT.

This clonotype was picked up many times. This may be a read error, as it is one base from a much larger clone. The chain combines TRBV7-3 with TRBJ2-7, with 13 nucleotides matching TRBD2. CDR3 size: 17 residues. Germline CDR1 SGHTA, CDR2 FQGTGA. The CDR3 loop is CASTLTGPGLAGSEQYF. For the CDR3, the DNA is TGTGCCAGCACCTTAACTGGGCCGGGACTAGCGGGATCTGAGCAGTACTTC.

This clonotype was seen many times. The chain links TRBV20-1 to TRBJ2-3; 8 bases are shared with TRBD2. The V gene's germline CDR1 is DFQATT and CDR2 SNEGSKA (reference sequence). Losses at the gene ends were 6 bases for V and 2 bases for J; bases not matched to a gene: 16. The CDR3 runs 17 residues. The CDR3 protein is CSAPTRIGGRTTDTQYF. CDR3 coding DNA: TGCAGTGCCCCCACTCGGATCGGCGGGAGGACCACAGATACGCAGTATTTT.

This clonotype was seen repeatedly, ten times or more. This chain joins TRBV7-8 and TRBJ1-2, with D possibly being TRBD1 (6 bases). The CDR3 length is 13 residues. Per the germline V gene, CDR1 is SGHVS and CDR2 is FQNEAQ. Trimming removed 1 base at V and 8 bases at J, with 11 bases between. In nucleotides, the CDR3 is TGTGCCAGCAGCTTAGTCGAGGGGGAGGGCTACACCTTC. The encoded protein is CASSLVEGEGYTF. Looking up the rest from reference TRBV7-8 and TRBJ1-2 gives the full variable domain: GAGVSQSPRYKVAKRGQDVALRCDPISGHVSLFWYQQALGQGPEFLTYFQNEAQLDKSGLPSDRFFAERPEGSVSTLKIQRTQQEDSAVYLCASSLVEGEGYTFGSGTRLTVV.